The 19 T cell receptor beta chains below come from one sample, sequenced in a study of shared clonotypes between healthy human individuals. Generated by immunoSEQ multiplex PCR, the TCRdb table keeps only in-frame clones and is missing some. This sample has some 1,100,000 clones, with approximately 80% found just once. The specimen sequenced was memory CD4+ T cells from PBMCs. Subset: CD45RA-negative fraction. These receptors originate from a man between 18 and 35 years old in good health. Some clones in this sample may be carry-over from other donors' samples.

The rearrangement uses TRBV11-2 and TRBJ2-7; the D gene is possibly TRBD1 (6 bases). Germline assignment: CDR1 SGHAT and CDR2 FQNNGV. This CDR3 spans 17 amino acids. V shed 0 bases and J shed 4 bases, with 19 bases lying between them. The CDR3, as DNA: TGTGCCAGCAGCTTAGACTGGGGCAGGGGCTCCCCATACGAGCAGTACTTC. It is translated as CASSLDWGRGSPYEQYF.

This clone was observed once. This chain links TRBV18 with TRBJ2-2; the match to TRBD1 covers 7 bases. J gave up 0 bases and V 8 bases, and 3 bases lay outside the gene matches. The CDR3 extends over 14 amino acids. Per germline, CDR1 KGHSH and CDR2 LQKENI. CDR3 protein: CASRTGTNTGELFF. CDR3 coding DNA: TGTGCCAGCCGGACAGGAACGAACACCGGGGAGCTGTTTTTT. The full variable domain, in which reference TRBV18 and TRBJ2-2 provide the parts outside the CDR3, is NAGVMQNPRHLVRRRGQEARLRCSPMKGHSHVYWYRQLPEEGLKFMVYLQKENIIDESGMPKERFSAEFPKEGPSILRIQQVVRGDSAAYFCASRTGTNTGELFFGEGSRLTVL.

This clone was seen a few times. The chain uses TRBV30 and TRBJ1-5, with D hard to call. There are 15 residues in the CDR3. The germline V and J ends were trimmed by 3 bases and 4 bases, with 16 bases remaining between them. Germline assignment: CDR1 GTSNPN and CDR2 SVGIG (reference sequence). CDR3 nucleotide sequence: TGTGCCTGGAGATCGCTAGGTGGGATAAATCAGCCCCAGCATTTT. Its protein is CAWRSLGGINQPQHF.

This clone was observed a few times. The V and J genes are TRBV28 and TRBJ2-3; 15 nucleotides match TRBD2. With 3 bases clipped from V and 12 bases from J, the junction kept 10 bases outside the gene matches. CDR3 length equals 16 residues. CDR1 and CDR2 from the germline V gene are MDHEN and SYDVKM. The CDR3 loop reads CASSFQQGLAGGHQYF. The CDR3 DNA follows: TGTGCCAGCAGTTTCCAACAGGGACTAGCGGGAGGCCATCAGTATTTT.

This clone occurred once. The chain employs TRBV5-1 and TRBJ2-5; TRBD2 agrees at 7 bases. Germline V gene lookup returns CDR1 SGHRS and CDR2 YFSETQ. Trimming removed 5 bases from V and 1 base from J; junction bases left unmatched: 8. This CDR3 comprises 15 residues. CDR3 sequence reads: CASRGGADSQETQYF. The CDR3 DNA is TGCGCCAGCAGGGGAGGGGCGGATAGCCAAGAGACCCAGTACTTC.

The J gene is TRBJ2-7, the V gene TRBV6-4; D is unclear. Deletions cut 8 bases from V and 4 bases from J, with 24 bases between. This CDR3 is built from 16 residues. CDR1 is MRHNA and CDR2 is SNTAGT in the germline V gene. CDR3 residues: CASPAKPSMRLYEQYF. CDR3 DNA sequence: TGTGCCAGCCCGGCCAAGCCCTCAATGCGCCTATACGAGCAGTACTTC.

This clone came up many times. This chain uses TRBV7-9 with TRBJ2-5, with TRBD1 identical over 7 bases. This CDR3 is built from 13 residues. Germline CDR1 is SEHNR and CDR2 is FQNEAQ (reference sequence). V was clipped by 10 bases and J by 5 bases; unmatched bases: 10. The CDR3 bases are TGTGCCATCTCAGACAGGGCGACGGAGACCCAGTACTTC. Protein product: CAISDRATETQYF.

The rearrangement links TRBV27 to TRBJ2-7; TRBD1 agrees at 7 bases. Germline CDR1 MNHEY, CDR2 SMNVEV (reference sequence). This CDR3 comprises 13 residues. V dropped 6 bases and J dropped 0; count of bases not matched to a gene: 2. The CDR3 protein is CASRTGSSYEQYF. For the CDR3, the DNA is TGTGCCAGCAGGACAGGGAGCTCCTACGAGCAGTACTTC.

Turning to this clone: The sample holds other DNA sequences that translate to the same CDR3. This chain uses TRBV5-6 with TRBJ2-5; 9 bases match TRBD1. Germline V gene sequence: CDR1 SGHDT, CDR2 YYEEEE. Trimming at V came to 3 bases and at J to 5 bases, leaving 2 bases not matched to a gene. The CDR3 is 13 residues long. For the CDR3, the DNA is TGTGCCAGCAGCTCGGACAGGGGTGAGACCCAGTACTTC. This sequence encodes CASSSDRGETQYF.

The V gene is TRBV2, the J gene TRBJ1-3; TRBD1 matches 7 bases. From germline, CDR1 is SNHLY and CDR2 FYNNEI. The V segment lost 2 bases and the J segment 0 bases; nucleotides outside the gene matches: 4. This CDR3 has 16 residues. The DNA of the CDR3 is TGTGCCAGCAGTGAAAGGGGGCAGCACTCTGGAAACACCATATATTTT. It specifies CASSERGQHSGNTIYF.

The chain employs TRBV28 and TRBJ2-6; 7 nucleotides line up with TRBD1. The germline V gene has CDR1 MDHEN and CDR2 SYDVKM. The CDR3 totals 15 residues. V was clipped by 7 bases and J by 1 base; unmatched bases: 4. Here the CDR3 DNA reads TGTGCCAGCAACTACAGGGGTTCTGGGGCCAACGTCCTGACTTTC. Protein product: CASNYRGSGANVLTF. Full variable domain (outside the CDR3, taken from reference TRBV28 and TRBJ2-6): DVKVTQSSRYLVKRTGEKVFLECVQDMDHENMFWYRQDPGLGLRLIYFSYDVKMKEKGDIPEGYSVSREKKERFSLILESASTNQTSMYLCASNYRGSGANVLTFGAGSRLTVL.

V gene TRBV27 combines with J gene TRBJ2-3; D could derive from TRBD1 or TRBD2 (6 bases each). The V gene lost 6 bases and the J gene lost 6 bases, with 13 bases spanning the gap. Germline V gives CDR1 MNHEY, CDR2 SMNVEV (reference sequence). The CDR3 extends over 13 amino acids. The CDR3 DNA reads as TGTGCCAGCAGGTGGGGGGCCGGGGATACGCAGTATTTT. Its translation is CASRWGAGDTQYF.

The chain carries TRBV25-1 and TRBJ2-7; 9 nucleotides match TRBD1. Germline CDR1 is MGHDK and CDR2 is SYGVNS. V lost 7 bases to trimming and J lost 3 bases; unmatched junction nucleotides: 7. The CDR3 spans 14 residues. CDR3 residues: CASNPGQGNYEQYF. CDR3 in DNA: TGTGCCAGCAATCCGGGACAGGGCAACTACGAGCAGTACTTC.

There are a few counts of this clone. V and J are TRBV6-5 and TRBJ1-2, with D hard to call. In germline, CDR1 is MNHEY, CDR2 SVGAGI. Trimming removed 5 bases from V and 4 bases from J, with 11 bases in between. There are 13 residues in the CDR3. The CDR3 sequence: CASSPYGVYGYTF. The CDR3 DNA follows: TGTGCCAGCAGTCCGTACGGGGTCTATGGCTACACCTTC.

This chain joins TRBV7-2 and TRBJ2-6; D gene uncertain. The CDR3 has 15 residues. The V gene's germline CDR1 is SGHTA and CDR2 FQGNSA. V lost 2 bases and J lost 2, with 7 bases in between. CDR3 nucleotide sequence: TGTGCCAGCAGCTTAAATTACCCTGGGGCCAACGTCCTGACTTTC. Its protein is CASSLNYPGANVLTF.

In its sample, this clone was seen once. The rearrangement joins TRBV6-5 to TRBJ1-1, with 7 bases matching TRBD1. V lost 6 bases and J lost 10; bases outside the gene matches: 5. Germline assignment: CDR1 MNHEY and CDR2 SVGAGI. This CDR3 is 11 amino acids long. The CDR3 nucleotides read TGTGCCAGCAGGGGACAGTTGATAGCTTTCTTT. It encodes CASRGQLIAFF.

In this sample, this clone turned up once. This chain links TRBV6-5 with TRBJ2-2; D possibly corresponds to TRBD2 (6 bases). Germline CDR1 MNHEY, CDR2 SVGAGI. V was clipped by 8 bases and J by 4 bases, with 17 bases between them. The CDR3 totals 15 residues. The CDR3 spells CASATGGVGTGELFF. As DNA, the CDR3 is TGTGCCAGCGCGACCGGCGGGGTGGGCACCGGGGAGCTGTTTTTT.

The chain recombines TRBV10-3 with TRBJ2-2, with 9 bases lining up with TRBD2. The CDR3 spans 16 residues. CDR1 and CDR2 from the germline V gene are ENHRY and SYGVKD. Losses at the gene ends were 2 bases for V and 7 bases for J; bases not matched to a gene: 8. The CDR3 coding sequence is TGTGCCATCAGTGAGCCGCGCGGGAGGGCCGTCGGGGAGCTGTTTTTT. Encoded protein: CAISEPRGRAVGELFF.

The J gene is TRBJ2-7, the V gene TRBV7-2, with 9 positions matching TRBD2. This CDR3 has 15 residues. The J segment lost 7 bases and the V segment lost 5 bases, leaving 12 bases of the junction unmatched. Germline loops: CDR1 SGHTA, CDR2 FQGNSA. The CDR3 DNA is TGTGCCAGCAGCCCAATAGCGGGAGCGGTGAGTGAGCAGTACTTC. It codes for CASSPIAGAVSEQYF. The full variable domain, in which reference TRBV7-2 and TRBJ2-7 provide the parts outside the CDR3, is GAGVSQSPSNKVTEKGKDVELRCDPISGHTALYWYRQSLGQGLEFLIYFQGNSAPDKSGLPSDRFSAERTGGSVSTLTIQRTQQEDSAVYLCASSPIAGAVSEQYFGPGTRLTVT.